Presented here are 17 T cell receptor beta chains from one specimen sequenced in a study of beta chain features in type 1 diabetes. The study's findings and limits: TCRB CDR3s were moderately but significantly shorter in Type 1 diabetes patients in all four CD4+ subsets.

These receptors' targets are unknown. The study reverse transcribed the entire isolated RNA, so it sequenced expressed TCRB transcripts. Produced via immunoSEQ multiplex PCR; TCRdb's table is partial and in-frame only. The sample contains 160,000 or so clones, about 9% of which appear only once. Sequenced material: central memory CD4+ T cells from blood. Receptor source: a woman aged 25 to 39 with type 1 diabetes.

The chain combines TRBV6-6 with TRBJ2-7, with 7 bases identical to TRBD1. J was trimmed by 2 bases and V by 3 bases; bases with no gene match: 7. Germline values: CDR1 MNHNY, CDR2 SVGAGI (reference sequence). This CDR3 has 15 amino acids. CDR3 sequence: CASSYSAGGPYEQYF. The CDR3, as DNA: TGTGCCAGCAGTTATTCGGCAGGGGGACCCTACGAGCAGTACTTC.

This clone has only a few counts. The chain joins TRBV4-1 to TRBJ2-1, with 8 bases fitting TRBD2. Germline CDR1 and CDR2: MGHRA and YSYEKL. The CDR3 sequence is 17 residues long. The junction had 10 bases not matched to a gene; V was cut back by 4 bases and J by 2 bases. This CDR3 reads CASSRDPAGGPYNEQFF. The CDR3 DNA reads TGCGCCAGCAGCCGGGACCCGGCGGGAGGTCCCTACAATGAGCAGTTCTTC.

This clone was picked up a small number of times. CDR3 nucleotide sequence: TGTGCCAGCAGCTTAACGGGCAGGCAAGAGACCCAGTACTTC. It codes for CASSLTGRQETQYF. The chain links TRBV7-3 to TRBJ2-5; no firm D call. Germline CDR1 and CDR2: SGHTA and FQGTGA. The germline V and J ends were trimmed by 0 bases and 2 bases, with 7 bases remaining between them. CDR3 size: 14 residues. Complete variable domain (other parts from reference TRBV7-3 and TRBJ2-5): GAGVSQTPSNKVTEKGKYVELRCDPISGHTALYWYRQSLGQGPEFLIYFQGTGAADDSGLPNDRFFAVRPEGSVSTLKIQRTERGDSAVYLCASSLTGRQETQYFGPGTRLLVL.

This clone has more than one count but fewer than ten. The chain carries TRBV7-3 and TRBJ2-5; TRBD2 matches 9 bases. V lost 5 bases, J lost 7 bases, and 11 bases stayed unmatched. The CDR3 runs 15 residues. In germline, CDR1 is SGHTA, CDR2 FQGTGA. The CDR3 here is CASSEGLADHMTQYF. DNA of the CDR3: TGTGCCAGCAGCGAGGGACTAGCCGATCACATGACCCAGTACTTC.

The chain links TRBV29-1 to TRBJ2-5; D gene unclear. Germline V gene sequence: CDR1 SQVTM, CDR2 ANQGSEA. V gave up 3 bases and J gave up 7 bases, with 15 bases separating them. The length of the CDR3 is 13 residues. In DNA form, the CDR3 reads TGCAGCGTTGATGAGGTTGATACGGGGACCCAGTACTTC. It yields the protein CSVDEVDTGTQYF.

V gene TRBV15 combines with J gene TRBJ2-7; possible D gene TRBD2, 5 bases. V was shortened by 0 bases and J by 5 bases, with 8 bases between the two germline ends. Germline values: CDR1 LNHNV, CDR2 YYDKDF (reference sequence). CDR3 length: 13 residues. CDR3 residues: CATSRERAHEQYF. The DNA of the CDR3 is TGTGCCACCAGCAGAGAGCGGGCGCACGAGCAGTACTTC. Using reference TRBV15 and TRBJ2-7 for the parts outside the CDR3, the full variable domain is DAMVIQNPRYQVTQFGKPVTLSCSQTLNHNVMYWYQQKSSQAPKLLFHYYDKDFNNEADTPDNFQSRRPNTSFCFLDIRSPGLGDTAMYLCATSRERAHEQYFGPGTRLTVT.

CDR3 residues: CASSGPRSEVNEQFF. CDR3 coding DNA: TGTGCCAGCAGCGGGCCGAGGTCGGAGGTTAATGAGCAGTTCTTC. The chain has TRBV14 and TRBJ2-1; perhaps TRBD2 as D (5 bases). V was shortened by 5 bases and J by 7 bases, with 18 bases between the two germline ends. The CDR3 totals 15 residues. Germline V gene lookup returns CDR1 SGHDN and CDR2 FVKESK.

The CDR3 nucleotides are TGTGCCAGCAGCTTGCGGGAGGAGGGTGCAGATACGCAGTATTTT. Protein sequence: CASSLREEGADTQYF. V is TRBV7-8 and J is TRBJ2-3, with 8 bases fitting TRBD2. Looked up from germline, CDR1 is SGHVS and CDR2 is FQNEAQ. The CDR3 runs 15 residues. The V gene end was trimmed by 3 bases and the J gene end by 4 bases; junction bases not matched to a gene: 6.

This rearrangement joins TRBV5-1 to TRBJ2-7, with 16 bases that match TRBD2. J lost 3 bases, V lost 4 bases, and 13 bases had no gene match. The CDR3 is 19 amino acids. Germline CDR1 reads SGHRS; CDR2 reads YFSETQ. CDR3 loop: CASSLRLGTSGRANYEQYF. The CDR3 nucleotides read TGCGCCAGCAGCCTCCGACTCGGGACTAGCGGGAGGGCCAACTACGAGCAGTACTTC.

The rearrangement links TRBV27 to TRBJ2-3, with 8 bases lining up with TRBD2. Germline V gene lookup returns CDR1 MNHEY and CDR2 SMNVEV (reference sequence). V trimming: 9 bases; J trimming: 0 bases; junction bases outside the gene matches: 5. The CDR3 extends over 14 amino acids. The CDR3 protein is CARTGTRSTDTQYF. The CDR3 bases are TGTGCCAGAACCGGGACTAGGAGCACAGATACGCAGTATTTT.

V gene TRBV7-3 combines with J gene TRBJ2-3; D is perhaps TRBD2 (6 bases). The V end was cut by 3 bases, the J end by 4 bases, with 11 bases between. The germline gives CDR1 SGHTA, CDR2 FQGTGA. This CDR3 is built from 14 residues. CDR3 region: CASSFGGNSDTQYF. In nucleotides, the CDR3 is TGTGCCAGCAGCTTTGGCGGGAACTCAGATACGCAGTATTTT.

The chain carries TRBV29-1 and TRBJ2-3; 11 bases match TRBD1. The V segment lost 5 bases and the J segment 5 bases; nucleotides outside the gene matches: 6. CDR1 is SQVTM and CDR2 is ANQGSEA in the germline V gene. CDR3 size: 14 residues. DNA of the CDR3: TGCAGCGTTCCAGGACAGGGGGCGCAAGATACGCAGTATTTT. Its translation is CSVPGQGAQDTQYF.

For the CDR3, the DNA is TGTGCCAGCAGCTTACAGGCAGCTCCCTATGGCTACACCTTC. This translates into CASSLQAAPYGYTF. This chain links TRBV11-2 with TRBJ1-2; D is ambiguous. Germline V gene data show CDR1 as SGHAT and CDR2 as FQNNGV. Deletions cut 2 bases from V and 4 bases from J, with 11 bases between. The CDR3 loop spans 14 amino acids.

This clone was picked up a small number of times. The chain combines TRBV6-6 with TRBJ1-5; D call uncertain. This CDR3 comprises 12 residues. Deletions cut 10 bases from V and 5 bases from J, with 12 bases between. CDR1 and CDR2 from the germline V gene are MNHNY and SVGAGI (reference sequence). The DNA of the CDR3 is TGTGCCATCAGGTCAGGCGATCAGCCCCAGCATTTT. Translation gives CAIRSGDQPQHF.

This clone has just a few counts. The chain's CDR3 is CAISPSGRAVQETQYF. CDR3 bases: TGTGCCATCAGTCCTAGCGGGAGGGCCGTTCAGGAGACCCAGTACTTC. The chain links TRBV10-3 to TRBJ2-5; 12 nucleotides align to TRBD2. The trim removed 5 bases at V and 5 bases at J, leaving 9 bases unmatched. CDR1 and CDR2 (germline): ENHRY, SYGVKD. The CDR3 is 16 residues long.

The CDR3 loop is CASRGTTMWGYTF. CDR3 bases: TGTGCCAGCAGAGGGACAACTATGTGGGGCTACACCTTC. The rearrangement joins TRBV6-5 to TRBJ1-2; a possible D gene is TRBD1 (6 bases). CDR1 is MNHEY and CDR2 is SVGAGI in the germline V gene. V dropped 6 bases and J dropped 8 bases, with 16 bases sitting between them. The CDR3 is 13 residues long.

This clone turned up a few times. The gene calls are TRBV27 and TRBJ2-7, with 8 positions matching TRBD1. V lost 4 bases and J lost 3; bases outside the gene matches: 8. Germline V gene lookup returns CDR1 MNHEY and CDR2 SMNVEV (reference sequence). The CDR3 sequence is 15 residues long. For the CDR3, the DNA is TGTGCCAGCAGTTCAACAGGGGGTCCCAGCTACGAGCAGTACTTC. This codes for CASSSTGGPSYEQYF.